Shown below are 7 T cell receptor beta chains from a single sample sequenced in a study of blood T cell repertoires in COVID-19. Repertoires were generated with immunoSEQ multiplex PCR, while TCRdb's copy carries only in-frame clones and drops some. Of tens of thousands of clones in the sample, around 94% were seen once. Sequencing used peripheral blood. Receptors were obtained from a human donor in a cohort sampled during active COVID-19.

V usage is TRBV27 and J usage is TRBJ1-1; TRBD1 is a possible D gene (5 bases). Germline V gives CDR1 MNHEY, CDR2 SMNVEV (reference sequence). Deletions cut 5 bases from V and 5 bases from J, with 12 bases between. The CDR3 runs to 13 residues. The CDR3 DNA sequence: TGTGCCAGCAGTGCTCAGGGATATACTGAAGCTTTCTTT. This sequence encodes CASSAQGYTEAFF.

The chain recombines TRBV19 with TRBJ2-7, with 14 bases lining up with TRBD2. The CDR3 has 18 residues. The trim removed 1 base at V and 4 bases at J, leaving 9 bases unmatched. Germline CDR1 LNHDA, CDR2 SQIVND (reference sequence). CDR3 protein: CASSIGGTSGRERYEQYF. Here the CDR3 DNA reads TGTGCCAGTAGTATAGGCGGGACTAGCGGGAGAGAACGGTACGAGCAGTACTTC.

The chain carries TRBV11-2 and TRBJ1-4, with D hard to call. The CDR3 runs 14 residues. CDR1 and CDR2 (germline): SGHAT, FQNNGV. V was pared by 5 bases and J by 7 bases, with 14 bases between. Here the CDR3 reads CASSDRKGGEKLFF. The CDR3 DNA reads TGTGCCAGCAGCGACCGAAAGGGAGGTGAAAAACTGTTTTTT. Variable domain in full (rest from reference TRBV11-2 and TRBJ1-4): EAGVAQSPRYKIIEKRQSVAFWCNPISGHATLYWYQQILGQGPKLLIQFQNNGVVDDSQLPKDRFSAERLKGVDSTLKIQPAKLEDSAVYLCASSDRKGGEKLFFGSGTQLSVL.

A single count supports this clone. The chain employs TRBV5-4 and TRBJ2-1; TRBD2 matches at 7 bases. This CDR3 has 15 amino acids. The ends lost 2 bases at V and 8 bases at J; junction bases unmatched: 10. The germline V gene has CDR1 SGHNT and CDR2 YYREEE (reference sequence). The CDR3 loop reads CASSLEGGRTDEQFF. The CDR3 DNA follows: TGTGCCAGCAGCTTAGAGGGAGGGCGGACGGATGAGCAGTTCTTC.

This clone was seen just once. This CDR3 is CASSLAAGADTQYF. For the CDR3, the DNA is TGCGCCAGCAGCTTGGCCGCAGGGGCAGATACGCAGTATTTT. The chain is built from TRBV5-1 and TRBJ2-3; perhaps TRBD1 as D (6 bases). Germline V CDR1 and CDR2: SGHRS, YFSETQ. V gave up 0 bases and J gave up 4 bases, with 9 bases separating them. The CDR3 runs 14 residues.

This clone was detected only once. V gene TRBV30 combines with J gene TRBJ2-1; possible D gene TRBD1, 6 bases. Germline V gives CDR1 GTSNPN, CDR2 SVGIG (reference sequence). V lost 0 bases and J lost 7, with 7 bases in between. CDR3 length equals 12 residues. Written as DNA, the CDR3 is TGTGCCTGGAGTGTTCAGGGGAATGAGCAGTTCTTC. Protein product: CAWSVQGNEQFF.

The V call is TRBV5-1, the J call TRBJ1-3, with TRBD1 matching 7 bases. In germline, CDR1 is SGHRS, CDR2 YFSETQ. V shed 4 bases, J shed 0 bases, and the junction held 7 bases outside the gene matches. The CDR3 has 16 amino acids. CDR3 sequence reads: CASSPLGQSSGNTIYF. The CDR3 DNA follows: TGCGCCAGCAGCCCGCTGGGACAGAGCTCTGGAAACACCATATATTTT.